In its sample, the clone carrying this T cell receptor (beta chain) was seen a few times. The germline gives CDR1 SGHNT, CDR2 YYREEE (reference sequence). V was shortened by 2 bases and J by 5 bases, with 14 bases between the two germline ends. The CDR3 runs 15 residues. The record originates from a study of blood T cell repertoires in COVID-19. Looking at the study overall: PBMCs, B-cell-depleted T cells, or T cells were the source of the cDNA or gDNA that made up the material.

Some clones are missing from TCRdb's copy, which holds only in-frame ones; the method was immunoSEQ multiplex PCR. The data show fewer than 300,000 clones, around 87% seen once. The origin of this receptor is a woman in her thirties or forties who had recovered from COVID-19. The rearrangement links TRBV5-4 to TRBJ2-1; D possibly corresponds to TRBD2 (7 bases). The specimen sequenced was peripheral blood. The CDR3 DNA reads as TGTGCCAGCAGCTTAGGTGGGGGGGCACACAATGAGCAGTTCTTC. Its protein is CASSLGGGAHNEQFF.